What follows describes a single TCR beta chain. CDR1 SGDLS and CDR2 YYNGEE come from the germline V gene. CDR3 size: 15 residues. Trimming took off 6 bases at V and 0 bases at J, with 12 bases between the two ends. TCRdb's table, derived via immunoSEQ multiplex PCR, lists solely in-frame clones and lacks some. Here the sample spans 21,000 or so clones, approximately 92% being singletons. This sample was included in a study of untreated major depressive disorder. This clonotype originated in a young man in good health. This chain connects TRBV9 to TRBJ2-2; no definite D call. Material: CD4+ T cells from PBMCs. The CDR3 protein is CASTKDPTNTGELFF. In nucleotides, the CDR3 is TGTGCCAGCACGAAGGACCCTACGAACACCGGGGAGCTGTTTTTT.